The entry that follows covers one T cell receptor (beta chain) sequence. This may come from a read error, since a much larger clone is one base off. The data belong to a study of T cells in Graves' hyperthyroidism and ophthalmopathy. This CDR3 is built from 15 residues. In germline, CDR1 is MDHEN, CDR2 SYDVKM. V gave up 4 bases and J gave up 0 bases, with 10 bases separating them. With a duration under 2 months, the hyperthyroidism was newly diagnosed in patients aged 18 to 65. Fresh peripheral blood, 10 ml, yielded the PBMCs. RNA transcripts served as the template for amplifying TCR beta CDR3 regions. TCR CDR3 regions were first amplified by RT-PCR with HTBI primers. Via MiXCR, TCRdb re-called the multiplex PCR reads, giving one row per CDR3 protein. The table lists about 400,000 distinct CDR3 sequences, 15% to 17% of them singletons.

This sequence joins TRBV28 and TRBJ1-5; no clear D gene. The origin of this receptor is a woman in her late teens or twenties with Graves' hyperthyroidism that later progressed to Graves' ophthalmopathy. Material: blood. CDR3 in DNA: TGTGCCAGCAGTTGTTGGCGGTATAGCAATCAGCCCCAGCATTTT. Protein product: CASSCWRYSNQPQHF. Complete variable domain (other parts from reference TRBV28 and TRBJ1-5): DVKVTQSSRYLVKRTGEKVFLECVQDMDHENMFWYRQDPGLGLRLIYFSYDVKMKEKGDIPEGYSVSREKKERFSLILESASTNQTSMYLCASSCWRYSNQPQHFGDGTRLSIL.